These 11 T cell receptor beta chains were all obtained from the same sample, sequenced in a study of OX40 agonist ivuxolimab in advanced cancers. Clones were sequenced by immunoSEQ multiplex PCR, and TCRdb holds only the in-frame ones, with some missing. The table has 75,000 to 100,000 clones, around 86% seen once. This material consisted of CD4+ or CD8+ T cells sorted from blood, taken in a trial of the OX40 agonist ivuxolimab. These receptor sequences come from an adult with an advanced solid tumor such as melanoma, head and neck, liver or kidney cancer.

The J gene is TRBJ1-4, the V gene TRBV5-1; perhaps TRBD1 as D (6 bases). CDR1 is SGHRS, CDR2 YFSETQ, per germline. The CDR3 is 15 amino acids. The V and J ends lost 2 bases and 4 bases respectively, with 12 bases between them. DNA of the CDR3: TGCGCCAGCAGCTTAGTGGGGGGCCGTAATGAAAAACTGTTTTTT. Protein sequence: CASSLVGGRNEKLFF. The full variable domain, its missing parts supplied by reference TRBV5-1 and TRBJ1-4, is KAGVTQTPRYLIKTRGQQVTLSCSPISGHRSVSWYQQTPGQGLQFLFEYFSETQRNKGNFPGRFSGRQFSNSRSEMNVSTLELGDSALYLCASSLVGGRNEKLFFGSGTQLSVL.

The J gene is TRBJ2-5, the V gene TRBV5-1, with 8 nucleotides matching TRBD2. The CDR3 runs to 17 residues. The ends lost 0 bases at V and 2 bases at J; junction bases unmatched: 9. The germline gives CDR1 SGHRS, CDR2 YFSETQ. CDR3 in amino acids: CASSLAASGLDQETQYF. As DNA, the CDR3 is TGCGCCAGCAGCTTGGCGGCTAGCGGGCTAGATCAAGAGACCCAGTACTTC.

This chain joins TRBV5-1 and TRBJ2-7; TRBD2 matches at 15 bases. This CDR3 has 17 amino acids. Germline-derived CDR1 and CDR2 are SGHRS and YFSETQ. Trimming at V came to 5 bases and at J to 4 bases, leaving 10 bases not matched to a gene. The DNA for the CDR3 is TGCGCCAGCAGACCCGGACTAGCGGGAGGGATTGGGTACGAGCAGTACTTC. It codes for CASRPGLAGGIGYEQYF. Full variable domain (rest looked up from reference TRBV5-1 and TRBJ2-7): KAGVTQTPRYLIKTRGQQVTLSCSPISGHRSVSWYQQTPGQGLQFLFEYFSETQRNKGNFPGRFSGRQFSNSRSEMNVSTLELGDSALYLCASRPGLAGGIGYEQYFGPGTRLTVT.

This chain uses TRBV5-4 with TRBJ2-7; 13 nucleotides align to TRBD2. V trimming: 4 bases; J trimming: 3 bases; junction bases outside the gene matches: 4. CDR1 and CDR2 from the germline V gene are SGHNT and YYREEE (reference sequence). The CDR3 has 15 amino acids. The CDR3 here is CASSGRLAGGYEQYF. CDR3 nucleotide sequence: TGTGCCAGCAGCGGTCGACTAGCGGGAGGCTACGAGCAGTACTTC.

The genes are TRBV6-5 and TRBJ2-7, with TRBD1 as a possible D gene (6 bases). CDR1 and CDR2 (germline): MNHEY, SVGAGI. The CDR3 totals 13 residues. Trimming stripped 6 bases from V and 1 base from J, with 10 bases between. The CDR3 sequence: CASSPQGSYEQYF. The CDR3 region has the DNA TGTGCCAGCAGCCCACAGGGATCCTACGAGCAGTACTTC.

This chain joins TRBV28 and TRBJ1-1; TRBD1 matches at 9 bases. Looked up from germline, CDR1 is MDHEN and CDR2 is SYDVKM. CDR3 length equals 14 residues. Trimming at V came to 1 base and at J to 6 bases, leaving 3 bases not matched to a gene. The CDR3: CASSLYGDRAEAFF. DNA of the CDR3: TGTGCCAGCAGTTTATACGGGGACAGGGCTGAAGCTTTCTTT.

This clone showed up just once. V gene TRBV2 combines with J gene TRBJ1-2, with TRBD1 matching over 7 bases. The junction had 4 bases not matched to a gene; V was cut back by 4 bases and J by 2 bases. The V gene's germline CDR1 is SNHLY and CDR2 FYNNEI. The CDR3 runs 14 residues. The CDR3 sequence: CASSGAGGNYGYTF. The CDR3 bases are TGTGCCAGCAGTGGTGCAGGGGGAAACTATGGCTACACCTTC.

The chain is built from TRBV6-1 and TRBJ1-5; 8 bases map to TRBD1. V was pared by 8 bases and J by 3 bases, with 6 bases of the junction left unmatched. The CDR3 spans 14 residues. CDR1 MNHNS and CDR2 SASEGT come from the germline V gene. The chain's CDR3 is CASETGEFNQPQHF. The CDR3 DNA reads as TGTGCCAGCGAGACAGGGGAGTTCAATCAGCCCCAGCATTTT.

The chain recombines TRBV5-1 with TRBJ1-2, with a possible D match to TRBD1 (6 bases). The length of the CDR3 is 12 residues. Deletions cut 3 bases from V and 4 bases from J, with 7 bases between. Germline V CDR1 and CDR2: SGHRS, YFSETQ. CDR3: CASSSDSYGYTF. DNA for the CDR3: TGCGCCAGCAGCTCGGACAGCTATGGCTACACCTTC. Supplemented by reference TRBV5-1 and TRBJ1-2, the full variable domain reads KAGVTQTPRYLIKTRGQQVTLSCSPISGHRSVSWYQQTPGQGLQFLFEYFSETQRNKGNFPGRFSGRQFSNSRSEMNVSTLELGDSALYLCASSSDSYGYTFGSGTRLTVV.

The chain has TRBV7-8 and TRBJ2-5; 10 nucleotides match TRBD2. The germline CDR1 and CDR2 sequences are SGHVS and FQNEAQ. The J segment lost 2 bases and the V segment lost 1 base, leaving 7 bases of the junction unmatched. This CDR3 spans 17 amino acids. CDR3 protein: CASSLGRTSGPQETQYF. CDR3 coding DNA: TGTGCCAGCAGCTTAGGTCGGACTAGCGGACCTCAAGAGACCCAGTACTTC.

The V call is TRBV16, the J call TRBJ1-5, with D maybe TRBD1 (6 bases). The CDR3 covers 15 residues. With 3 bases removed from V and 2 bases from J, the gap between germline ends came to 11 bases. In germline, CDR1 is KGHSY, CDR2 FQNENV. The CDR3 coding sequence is TGTGCCAGCAGCCAGGGGGGCCAGGGCAATCAGCCCCAGCATTTT. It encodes CASSQGGQGNQPQHF.